A selection of T cell receptor beta chains follows, all from one sample in a study of T-cell reconstitution after alpha-beta-depleted transplantation in children. TCRdb re-derived calls from the PCR reads in MiXCR, one entry per CDR3 protein. This table holds approximately 400,000 distinct CDR3 sequences, 11% found once. The material was PBMCs from the stem cell graft donor, obtained from the stem cell graft. The receptors were sampled from a human donor who donated a stem cell graft to a child with acute myeloid leukemia. The CDR3 runs from the conserved cysteine through the conserved F or W. D genes are given only for firm matches. Where a row states a size, it is once, few, many or the class of an expanded clone; other rows omit it.

j_gene,d_gene,abundance,v_gene,CDR3aa,CDR3nt
TRBJ2-1,NA,few,TRBV6-1,CASSIGRGFSYNEQFF,TGTGCCAGCAGTATTGGCAGGGGTTTCTCCTACAATGAGCAGTTCTTC
TRBJ2-1,TRBD1,NA,TRBV7-6,CASSPKDRAANPQYNEQFF,TGTGCCAGCAGCCCCAAGGACAGGGCCGCTAACCCCCAATACAATGAGCAGTTCTTC
TRBJ2-1,TRBD2,many,TRBV4-3,CASGTSGNNEQFF,TGCGCCAGTGGGACTAGCGGGAACAATGAGCAGTTCTTC
TRBJ2-3,TRBD2,few,TRBV20-1,CSAKLAQTTDTQYF,TGCAGTGCTAAACTAGCGCAAACCACAGATACGCAGTATTTT
TRBJ1-2,NA,few,TRBV29-1,CSVVQTLYGYTF,TGCAGCGTTGTTCAGACGCTCTATGGCTACACCTTC
TRBJ1-2,TRBD1,few,TRBV6-5,CASSYSTDRANYGYTF,TGTGCCAGCAGTTACTCGACGGACAGGGCTAACTATGGCTACACCTTC
TRBJ2-5,NA,many,TRBV29-1,CSVGDTHKETQYF,TGCAGCGTTGGGGACACACACAAAGAGACCCAGTACTTC
TRBJ1-2,NA,few,TRBV12-3/TRBV12-4,CASSQRTAHGYTF,TGTGCCAGCAGCCAAAGGACTGCCCATGGCTACACCTTC
TRBJ1-3,NA,few,TRBV29-1,CSVVRSSGNTIYF,TGCAGCGTTGTCAGAAGCTCTGGAAACACCATATATTTT
TRBJ1-5,NA,many,TRBV20-1,CSAKQGDQPQHF,TGCAGTGCTAAACAGGGAGATCAGCCCCAGCATTTT
TRBJ2-1,NA,few,TRBV29-1,CSVEEGNEQFF,TGCAGCGTTGAAGAAGGTAATGAGCAGTTCTTC
TRBJ2-7,NA,many,TRBV4-1,CASSHLPGPWEQYF,TGCGCCAGCAGCCACTTGCCAGGGCCCTGGGAGCAGTACTTC
TRBJ2-1,NA,few,TRBV20-1,CSAREAAFTYNEQFF,TGCAGTGCTAGAGAGGCTGCTTTTACCTACAATGAGCAGTTCTTC
TRBJ2-1,TRBD2,few,TRBV12-3/TRBV12-4,CASSHPLLGLAGDNEQFF,TGTGCCAGCAGTCACCCCCTTCTGGGCCTAGCGGGGGACAATGAGCAGTTCTTC
TRBJ2-1,NA,NA,TRBV20-1,CSASELTGNYNEQFF,TGCAGTGCTAGCGAGCTGACAGGCAACTACAATGAGCAGTTCTTC
TRBJ2-3,NA,many,TRBV9,CASSVPERSDTQYF,TGTGCCAGCAGCGTACCCGAACGCTCAGATACGCAGTATTTT
TRBJ2-5,NA,few,TRBV7-2,CASSLSVETQYF,TGTGCCAGCAGCTTAAGTGTGGAGACCCAGTACTTC
TRBJ2-1,NA,NA,TRBV5-1,CASSRAPSYNEQFF,TGCGCCAGCAGCCGGGCCCCTTCCTACAATGAGCAGTTCTTC
TRBJ2-1,TRBD1,few,TRBV7-6,CASSSPQGARNEQFF,TGTGCCAGCAGCTCCCCACAGGGGGCGCGCAATGAGCAGTTCTTC
TRBJ2-5,TRBD1,few,TRBV5-5,CASSSLQGGGTQYF,TGTGCCAGCAGCAGTCTACAGGGGGGAGGGACCCAGTACTTC
TRBJ2-7,NA,NA,TRBV5-1,CASSAYPSYEQYF,TGCGCCAGCAGCGCGTACCCTTCCTACGAGCAGTACTTC
TRBJ2-1,NA,NA,TRBV12-3/TRBV12-4,CASTLLVGGGIHNEQFF,TGTGCCAGCACCCTCTTGGTAGGAGGGGGGATACACAATGAGCAGTTCTTC